These T cell receptor beta chains were read from a single sample in a study of blood T cells in healthy people across ages. TCRdb re-called the 5' RACE reads through MiXCR, storing one row per CDR3 protein. The table lists 1,800,000 or so distinct CDR3 sequences, approximately 39% of them singletons. Sequences were obtained from blood. These receptors were obtained from a human donor in good health. CDR3s include the opening cysteine and the closing phenylalanine or tryptophan. The order of the fields is clone size, D gene, J gene, V gene, CDR3 protein, CDR3 DNA. The D gene is left open where the match is weak. Expanded clones get a size class; other rows say once, few or many, or leave the size out.

-	-	TRBJ2-5	TRBV15	CATSRDLEVREQYF	TGTGCCACCAGCAGAGATTTAGAAGTTCGGGAGCAGTACTTC
few	-	TRBJ1-2	TRBV7-2	CASSRLAQDGYTF	TGTGCCAGCTCCCGTTTGGCCCAGGATGGCTACACCTTC
-	-	TRBJ1-6	TRBV28	CASITGKGNSPLHF	TGTGCCAGCATTACAGGGAAGGGTAATTCACCCCTCCACTTT
few	-	TRBJ1-5	TRBV5-5	CASSLGWEQPQHF	TGTGCCAGCAGCTTGGGCTGGGAACAGCCCCAGCATTTT
-	-	TRBJ2-4	TRBV29-1	CSVLAGGEQYF	TGCAGCGTTTTAGCTGGAGGTGAGCAGTACTTC
-	TRBD2	TRBJ2-5	TRBV20-1	CCASQASGIPQETQYF	TGCTGTGCTAGCCAGGCTAGCGGAATACCTCAAGAGACCCAGTACTTC
few	TRBD1	TRBJ2-2	TRBV4-2	CASSLTLGQGNTGELFF	TGTGCCAGCAGCCTCACACTAGGACAGGGGAACACCGGGGAGCTGTTTTTT
-	-	TRBJ2-3	TRBV7-2	CASSWGILRADTQYF	TGTGCCAGCAGCTGGGGAATCCTTCGGGCAGATACGCAGTATTTT
-	TRBD2	TRBJ2-2	TRBV20-1	CSAYSSGVTGELFF	TGCAGTGCTTACTCTAGCGGGGTAACCGGGGAGCTGTTTTTT
-	-	TRBJ1-2	TRBV7-9	CASSPGQQLRNYGYTF	TGTGCCAGCAGCCCCGGACAGCAGCTACGGAACTATGGCTACACCTTC
-	TRBD1	TRBJ2-1	TRBV4-2	CASSLQGGVSYNEQFF	TGTGCCAGCAGCCTACAGGGGGGAGTCTCCTACAATGAGCAGTTCTTC
-	TRBD2	TRBJ2-7	TRBV6-1	CASSLLSPNLAGSSYEQYF	TGTGCCAGCAGCCTATTATCCCCCAACTTAGCGGGAAGCTCCTACGAGCAGTACTTC
-	TRBD1	TRBJ2-7	TRBV7-2	CASSPRTGPPYEQYF	TGTGCCAGCAGCCCCAGGACAGGGCCCCCCTACGAGCAGTACTTC
-	-	TRBJ2-1	TRBV29-1	CSVELASRSSYNEQFF	TGCAGCGTTGAATTAGCCAGCCGAAGCTCCTACAATGAGCAGTTCTTC
-	TRBD2	TRBJ2-1	TRBV11-2	CASSSTGAGGYNEQFF	TGTGCCAGCAGCTCCACCGGAGCGGGGGGGTACAATGAGCAGTTCTTC
-	-	TRBJ1-1	TRBV14	CASSQVLRGEAFF	TGTGCCAGCAGCCAAGTATTACGGGGGGAAGCTTTCTTT
few	-	TRBJ2-7	TRBV5-5	CASSLILSSYEQYF	TGTGCCAGCAGCTTGATTCTAAGCTCCTACGAGCAGTACTTC
once	-	TRBJ2-7	TRBV6-5	CASSYSRALGGRNEQYF	TGTGCCAGCAGTTACTCGAGAGCCTTGGGAGGAAGGAACGAGCAGTACTTC
-	-	TRBJ1-2	TRBV29-1	CSVMSALVVGYTF	TGCAGCGTTATGAGTGCGCTGGTGGTTGGCTACACCTTC
few	-	TRBJ2-1	TRBV10-3	CAIREKQNEQFF	TGTGCCATCAGGGAAAAACAGAATGAGCAGTTCTTC
-	-	TRBJ1-2	TRBV7-9	CARSLGRDYGYTF	TGTGCCAGGAGCTTAGGCAGAGACTATGGCTACACCTTC
-	TRBD1	TRBJ1-5	TRBV30	CAWSQGDNQPQHF	TGTGCCTGGAGTCAGGGGGATAATCAGCCCCAGCATTTT
-	-	TRBJ2-6	TRBV20-1	CSARLAPGANVRTF	TGCAGTGCTAGACTAGCCCCTGGGGCCAACGTCCGGACTTTC
-	-	TRBJ2-1	TRBV7-3	CASSSQIGSNEQFF	TGTGCCAGCAGCTCCCAAATAGGAAGCAATGAGCAGTTCTTC
few	-	TRBJ2-5	TRBV12-5	CASGLGSPGQETQYF	TGTGCTAGTGGTTTGGGGTCGCCCGGACAAGAGACCCAGTACTTC
-	-	TRBJ1-2	TRBV29-1	CSVAADRGSGYTF	TGCAGCGTTGCGGCGGACCGTGGCAGTGGCTACACCTTC
-	-	TRBJ1-6	TRBV28	CASREPTNSPLHF	TGTGCCAGCAGGGAGCCCACGAATTCACCCCTCCACTTT